The clone carrying this TCR beta chain was counted between two and nine times. These data are taken from a study of blood T cell repertoires in COVID-19. Turning to the study itself: Sites across the United States, Italy and Spain contributed samples from acute and convalescent COVID-19. Sample material is recorded as cDNA or gDNA derived from T cells, B-cell-depleted T cells, or PBMCs.

V lost 2 bases and J lost 3, with 7 bases in between. CDR1 SGHVS and CDR2 FQNEAQ come from the germline V gene. The CDR3 loop spans 13 amino acids. The data were produced by immunoSEQ multiplex PCR, yet TCRdb's version contains in-frame clones alone and is incomplete. The sample lists around 140,000 clones; approximately 80% were seen once. The sample taken for sequencing was peripheral blood. The receptor's source is a man aged 55 to 69 with active or convalescent COVID-19. The chain couples TRBV7-8 to TRBJ1-1, with D uncertain. The CDR3 is CASSLYSDTEAFF. In DNA form, the CDR3 reads TGTGCCAGCAGCTTATATTCGGACACTGAAGCTTTCTTT.